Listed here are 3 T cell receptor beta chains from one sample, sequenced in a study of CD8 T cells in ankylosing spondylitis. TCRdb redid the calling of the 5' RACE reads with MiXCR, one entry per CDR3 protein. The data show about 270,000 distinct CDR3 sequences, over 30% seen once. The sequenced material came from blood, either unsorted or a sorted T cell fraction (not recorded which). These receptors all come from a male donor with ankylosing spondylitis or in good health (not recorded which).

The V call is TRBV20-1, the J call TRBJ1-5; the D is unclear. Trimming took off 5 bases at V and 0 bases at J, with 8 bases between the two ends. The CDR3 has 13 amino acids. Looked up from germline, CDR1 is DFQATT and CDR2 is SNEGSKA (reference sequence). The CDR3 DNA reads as TGCAGTGCTGGATTACATAGCAATCAGCCCCAGCATTTT. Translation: CSAGLHSNQPQHF.

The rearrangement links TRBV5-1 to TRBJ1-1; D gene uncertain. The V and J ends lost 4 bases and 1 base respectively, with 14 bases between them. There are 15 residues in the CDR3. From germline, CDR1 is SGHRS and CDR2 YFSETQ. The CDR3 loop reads CASSTGGSSNTEAFF. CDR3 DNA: TGCGCCAGCAGCACCGGAGGGTCTTCGAACACTGAAGCTTTCTTT.

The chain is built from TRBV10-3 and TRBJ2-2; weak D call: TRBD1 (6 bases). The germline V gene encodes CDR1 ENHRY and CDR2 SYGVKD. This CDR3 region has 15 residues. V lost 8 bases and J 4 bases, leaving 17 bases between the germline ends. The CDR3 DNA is TGTGCCATCCCGAAGTTGGCAGGGGTCACCGGGGAGCTGTTTTTT. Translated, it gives CAIPKLAGVTGELFF.